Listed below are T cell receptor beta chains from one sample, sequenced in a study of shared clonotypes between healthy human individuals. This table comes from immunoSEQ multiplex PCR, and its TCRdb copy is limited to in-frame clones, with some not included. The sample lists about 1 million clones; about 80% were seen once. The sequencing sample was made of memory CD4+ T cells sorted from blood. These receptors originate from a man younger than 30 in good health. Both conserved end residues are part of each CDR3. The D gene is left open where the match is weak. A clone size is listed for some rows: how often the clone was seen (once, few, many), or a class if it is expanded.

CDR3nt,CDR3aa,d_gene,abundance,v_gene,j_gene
TGTGCCACCCCGACGGCCGGGTCTGGGGCCAACGTCCTGACTTTC,CATPTAGSGANVLTF,NA,NA,TRBV28,TRBJ2-6
TGTGCCATCAGTGACTTGAGCGAGACCCAGTACTTC,CAISDLSETQYF,NA,few,TRBV10-3,TRBJ2-5
TGTGCCAGCAGTGCTTCAGGGGGTTATGGCTACACCTTC,CASSASGGYGYTF,TRBD1,NA,TRBV6-6,TRBJ1-2
TGTGCCAGCGGTACGGCAGGGAATCAGCCCCAGCATTTT,CASGTAGNQPQHF,NA,few,TRBV6-5,TRBJ1-5
TGTGCCAGCAGCTTGGGGGCAGGACGGAGCAATCAGCCCCAGCATTTT,CASSLGAGRSNQPQHF,NA,NA,TRBV5-6,TRBJ1-5
TGTGCCAGCAGCACGACAGGGACCACAGATACGCAGTATTTT,CASSTTGTTDTQYF,TRBD1,NA,TRBV6-5,TRBJ2-3
TGTGCCAGCAGCTTAGTCGGGTGGGGGCAGTTCTTC,CASSLVGWGQFF,NA,NA,TRBV7-2,TRBJ2-1
TGTGCCAGCAGCTTGGCCGCAAGGGTAGGAGAGCAGTACTTC,CASSLAARVGEQYF,NA,NA,TRBV5-6,TRBJ2-7
TGCGCCAGCAGCTTGGCAGATACGCAGTATTTT,CASSLADTQYF,NA,many,TRBV5-1,TRBJ2-3
TGCAGCGTACACAACAGTCCTTCCCCTGCGGAGTACTTC,CSVHNSPSPAEYF,NA,NA,TRBV29-1,TRBJ2-5
TGTGCCACCAGCAGAGACACCCAAGAGACCCAGTACTTC,CATSRDTQETQYF,NA,few,TRBV15,TRBJ2-5
TGTGCCAGCAGTTTATCGGGCAGGGGGACTCAGCCCCAGCATTTT,CASSLSGRGTQPQHF,TRBD1,NA,TRBV27,TRBJ1-5
TGTGCCAGCTCACCCCGGGGTTCCGATAATTCACCCCTCCACTTT,CASSPRGSDNSPLHF,NA,NA,TRBV18,TRBJ1-6
TGTGCCAGCAGCCAGACTAGCGGGGCGTTAGATACGCAGTATTTT,CASSQTSGALDTQYF,TRBD2,NA,TRBV7-3,TRBJ2-3
TGTGCAAGTCGCTTAGAACTGCGGGAGACGTCCTACGAGCAGTACTTC,CASRLELRETSYEQYF,NA,NA,TRBV12-2,TRBJ2-7
TGTGCCAGTACAGCGGCTAGCGGGGGGTCCTACAATGAGCAGTTCTTC,CASTAASGGSYNEQFF,TRBD2,NA,TRBV19,TRBJ2-1
TGTGCCAGCAGCTTTCGCCCCCCTATCTCTGGAAACACCATATATTTT,CASSFRPPISGNTIYF,NA,NA,TRBV5-4,TRBJ1-3
TGTGCCAGCAGTGAAAGGGGCAGTAAGGGGGCCGGGGAGCTGTTTTTT,CASSERGSKGAGELFF,NA,NA,TRBV2,TRBJ2-2
TGTGCCAGCAGTGAAAACAGGGCGGACAATGAGCAGTTCTTC,CASSENRADNEQFF,NA,NA,TRBV2,TRBJ2-1
TGTGCCAGTAAGCCAGGTTATAATTCACCCCTCCACTTT,CASKPGYNSPLHF,NA,NA,TRBV19,TRBJ1-6